This TCR beta chain came from a study of cytotoxic CD8 clonotypes in ibrutinib-treated CLL. Study background: After a median around 13 months on treatment (6 to 36), response samples were drawn. Whole-study findings and limits: Progressing and sustained-remission patients had different sampling times. Patients had baseline clonality above age-matched healthy donors, and this clonality moved with circulating CD8+ T-cell counts.

The data were produced by immunoSEQ multiplex PCR, yet TCRdb's version contains in-frame clones alone and is incomplete. The repertoire holds about 72,000 clones, with about 63% as singletons. As regards this clone: The antigen is undetermined.

The CDR3 is made up of 12 amino acids. The germline V gene encodes CDR1 SGHTS and CDR2 YDEGEE. V dropped 1 base and J dropped 10; count of bases not matched to a gene: 3. This sequence joins TRBV5-8 and TRBJ1-2; TRBD1 agrees at 8 bases. This clonotype was sampled from a human donor with chronic lymphocytic leukemia. The sequences come from PBMCs, collected after 12 months of ibrutinib treatment. This CDR3 is CASSLKDRAYTF. The CDR3 DNA reads TGTGCCAGCAGCTTGAAGGACAGGGCCTACACCTTC.